These 25 T cell receptor beta chains were sequenced from one sample in a study of T cells expressing NK-cell markers. Reanalyzing the 5' RACE reads, TCRdb keeps one entry per CDR3 protein, without DNA. The ten top clones account for around 21%, within a sample of approximately 170,000 distinct CDR3 sequences. Sample: blood T cells: a sorted CD56 or NKG2C T cell subset, CD4+ or CD8+ T cells, or bulk PBMC T cells (not recorded which). The receptors originated from a man aged 18-75 years in good health.

This chain connects TRBV27 to TRBJ1-5; TCRdb proposes TRBD1, but this gene call is untestable without DNA. The CDR3 length is 15 residues. Germline CDR1 MNHEY, CDR2 SMNVEV (reference sequence). CDR3 residues: CASSSDSFSNQPQHF.

This chain connects TRBV14 to TRBJ2-3; TCRdb's assignment of TRBD1 cannot be checked, as there is no DNA. Germline CDR1 is SGHDN and CDR2 is FVKESK. The CDR3 is made up of 18 amino acids. The CDR3 reads CASSPRGRGRMGTDTQYF. The entire variable domain, with the rest obtained from reference TRBV14 and TRBJ2-3, is as follows: EAGVTQFPSHSVIEKGQTVTLRCDPISGHDNLYWYRRVMGKEIKFLLHFVKESKQDESGMPNNRFLAERTGGTYSTLKVQPAELEDSGVYFCASSPRGRGRMGTDTQYFGPGTRLTVL.

The chain is built from TRBV29-1 and TRBJ1-1; checking the TCRdb D call of TRBD1 is not possible without DNA. CDR3 length: 12 residues. The V gene's germline CDR1 is SQVTM and CDR2 ANQGSEA. The chain's CDR3 is CSTGPGATEAFF.

The V gene is TRBV20-1, the J gene TRBJ2-5; lacking DNA, the TRBD1 call made by TCRdb goes unchecked. This CDR3 spans 16 amino acids. CDR1 DFQATT and CDR2 SNEGSKA come from the germline V gene (reference sequence). The CDR3 is CSARDRGDSVMTAQYF.

This chain links TRBV29-1 with TRBJ2-3; without DNA, the TCRdb call of TRBD1 cannot be checked. This CDR3 has 13 residues. Per germline, CDR1 SQVTM and CDR2 ANQGSEA. The CDR3 protein is CSGLGGLADTQYF.

CDR3 region: CASSSTTDGRLNGYTF. V gene TRBV12-3 or TRBV12-4 combines with J gene TRBJ1-2. The CDR3 runs to 16 residues.

V is TRBV9 and J is TRBJ2-6; TCRdb calls TRBD1, which cannot be checked without DNA. Germline lookup yields CDR1 SGDLS and CDR2 YYNGEE. CDR3 size: 17 residues. CDR3 region: CASSDTGTGSVANVLTF.

The genes are TRBV20-1 and TRBJ1-1; no DNA is available, so the TRBD1 call from TCRdb remains unchecked. Germline CDR1 is DFQATT and CDR2 is SNEGSKA (reference sequence). The length of the CDR3 is 15 residues. CDR3 sequence reads: CSASRGVSMNTEAFF.

The gene calls are TRBV5-6 and TRBJ2-5. The CDR3 extends over 14 amino acids. The germline V gene has CDR1 SGHDT and CDR2 YYEEEE. The CDR3 region is CASSGSHYQETQYF.

CDR3: CASSSTVDSNYGYTF. The V call is TRBV7-9, the J call TRBJ1-2; no DNA is available, so the TRBD1 call from TCRdb remains unchecked. Germline V gene data show CDR1 as SEHNR and CDR2 as FQNEAQ (reference sequence). The CDR3 contains 15 residues.

The chain links TRBV4-2 to TRBJ2-7. CDR3 length: 15 amino acids. From germline, CDR1 is LGHNA and CDR2 YNFKEQ. The CDR3 region is CASSPGGGASYEQYF.

The J gene is TRBJ1-1, the V gene TRBV27; TCRdb reports TRBD1, a call that lacks DNA to check it against. CDR1 and CDR2 (germline): MNHEY, SMNVEV (reference sequence). The CDR3 extends over 13 amino acids. The CDR3 spells CASSWGQGGGAFF.

The rearrangement uses TRBV20-1 and TRBJ1-2; absent DNA, TCRdb's TRBD1 call cannot be checked. Per germline, CDR1 DFQATT and CDR2 SNEGSKA (reference sequence). This CDR3 is built from 13 residues. The CDR3 sequence is CSAREGVIIGYTF.

The J gene is TRBJ2-3, the V gene TRBV12-3 or TRBV12-4; TCRdb's assignment of TRBD2 cannot be checked, as there is no DNA. This CDR3 region has 17 residues. CDR3 region: CASSPSLAGGNTDTQYF.

This sequence joins TRBV15 and TRBJ2-7; the TRBD1 assignment by TCRdb is unverifiable without DNA. Germline V gives CDR1 LNHNV, CDR2 YYDKDF (reference sequence). The CDR3 runs 16 residues. CDR3 loop: CATSRRPGLSQGEQYF.

V is TRBV19 and J is TRBJ1-1; without DNA, the TCRdb call of TRBD1 cannot be checked. This CDR3 comprises 16 residues. The germline V gene encodes CDR1 LNHDA and CDR2 SQIVND (reference sequence). The CDR3 loop reads CASRNSDRALNTEAFF.

The rearrangement uses TRBV11-1 and TRBJ2-5; the D gene TCRdb calls, TRBD1, cannot be checked with no DNA. Per germline, CDR1 SGHAT and CDR2 FQDESV (reference sequence). The CDR3 is made up of 12 amino acids. The CDR3 spells CASSLRDETQYF.

This chain links TRBV9 with TRBJ1-1; TCRdb reports TRBD1, a call that lacks DNA to check it against. The CDR3 extends over 16 amino acids. The germline CDR1 and CDR2 sequences are SGDLS and YYNGEE. CDR3 protein: CASSDSPRTGVTEAFF.

The chain uses TRBV7-9 and TRBJ2-7; TCRdb outputs TRBD1, but without DNA this stays unchecked. The CDR3 spans 14 residues. The germline CDR1 and CDR2 sequences are SEHNR and FQNEAQ (reference sequence). The CDR3 reads CASSRTTGSNEQYF.

The chain recombines TRBV7-8 with TRBJ1-2; TCRdb's assignment of TRBD1 cannot be checked, as there is no DNA. Germline V CDR1 and CDR2: SGHVS, FQNEAQ. The CDR3 runs 15 residues. The CDR3 protein is CASSLGGQGVYGYTF.

The rearrangement joins TRBV21-1 to TRBJ2-2; the TRBD1 assignment by TCRdb is unverifiable without DNA. TRBV21-1 is a pseudogene. This CDR3 has 16 amino acids. CDR3 sequence reads: CASSKKTGQNTGELFF.

This chain joins TRBV4-2 and TRBJ2-3; the TCRdb call, TRBD2, lacks DNA for checking. Germline loops: CDR1 LGHNA, CDR2 YNFKEQ. The CDR3 length is 17 residues. CDR3 amino acids: CASSQDLAGGRRDTQYF.

The rearrangement links TRBV16 to TRBJ1-5; TCRdb selects TRBD1, and the lack of DNA leaves this call unchecked. The CDR3 is made up of 14 amino acids. In germline, CDR1 is KGHSY, CDR2 FQNENV. CDR3 sequence reads: CASSRTLSGQPQHF.

This chain links TRBV12-3 or TRBV12-4 with TRBJ2-5; TCRdb outputs TRBD1, but without DNA this stays unchecked. CDR3 length: 14 residues. CDR3 residues: CASSLDGTGGTQYF.

V usage is TRBV2 and J usage is TRBJ2-1; lacking DNA, the TRBD2 call made by TCRdb goes unchecked. This CDR3 spans 16 amino acids. Germline values: CDR1 SNHLY, CDR2 FYNNEI. CDR3 protein: CASSEWEGGYYNEQFF.